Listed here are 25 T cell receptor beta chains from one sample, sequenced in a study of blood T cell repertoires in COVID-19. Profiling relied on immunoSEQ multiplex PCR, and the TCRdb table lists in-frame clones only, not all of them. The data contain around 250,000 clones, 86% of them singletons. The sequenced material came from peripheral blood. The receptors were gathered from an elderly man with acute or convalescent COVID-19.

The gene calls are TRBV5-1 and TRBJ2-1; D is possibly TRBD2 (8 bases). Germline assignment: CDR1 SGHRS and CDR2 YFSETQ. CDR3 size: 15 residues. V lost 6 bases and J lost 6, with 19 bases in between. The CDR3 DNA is TGCGCCAGCAATCCGGGAGGGGGCCAAGGCAATGAGCAGTTCTTC. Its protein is CASNPGGGQGNEQFF.

In DNA form, the CDR3 reads TGTGCCAGTAGTGTCCAGGGTGGCAAAAACATTCAGTACTTC. Translating it yields CASSVQGGKNIQYF. The chain employs TRBV19 and TRBJ2-4; tentative D call: TRBD1 (5 bases). Germline V gene lookup returns CDR1 LNHDA and CDR2 SQIVND (reference sequence). Trimming took 5 bases from V and 3 from J, leaving 11 bases between them. CDR3 size: 14 residues.

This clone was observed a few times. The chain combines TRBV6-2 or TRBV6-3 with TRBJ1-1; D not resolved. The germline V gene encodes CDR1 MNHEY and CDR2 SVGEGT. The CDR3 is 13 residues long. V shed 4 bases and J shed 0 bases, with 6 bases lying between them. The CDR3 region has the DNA TGTGCCAGCAGTTTTGACTTGAACACTGAAGCTTTCTTT. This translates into CASSFDLNTEAFF.

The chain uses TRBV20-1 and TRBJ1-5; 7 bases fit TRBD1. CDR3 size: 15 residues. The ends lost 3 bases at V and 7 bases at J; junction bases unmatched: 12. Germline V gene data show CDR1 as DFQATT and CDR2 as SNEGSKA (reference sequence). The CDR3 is CSASFSTGRRQPQHF. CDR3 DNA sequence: TGCAGTGCTAGTTTCTCGACAGGGAGGAGGCAGCCCCAGCATTTT.

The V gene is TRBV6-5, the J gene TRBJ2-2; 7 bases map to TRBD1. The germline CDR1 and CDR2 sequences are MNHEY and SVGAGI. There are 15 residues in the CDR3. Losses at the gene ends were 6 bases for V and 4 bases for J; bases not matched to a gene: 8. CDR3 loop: CASRKPGQITGELFF. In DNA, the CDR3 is TGTGCCAGCAGGAAGCCGGGACAGATCACCGGGGAGCTGTTTTTT.

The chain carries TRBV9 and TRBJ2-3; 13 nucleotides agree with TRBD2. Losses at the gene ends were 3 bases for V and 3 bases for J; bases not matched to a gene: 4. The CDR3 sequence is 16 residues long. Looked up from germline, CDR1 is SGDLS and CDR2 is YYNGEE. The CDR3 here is CASSEGTSGKTDTQYF. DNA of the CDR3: TGTGCCAGCAGCGAGGGGACTAGCGGGAAGACAGATACGCAGTATTTT.

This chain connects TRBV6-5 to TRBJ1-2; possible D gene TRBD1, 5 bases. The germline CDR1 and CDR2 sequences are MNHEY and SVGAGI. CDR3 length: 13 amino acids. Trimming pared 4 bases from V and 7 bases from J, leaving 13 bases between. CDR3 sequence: CASSFTGSSGYTF. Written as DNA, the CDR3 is TGTGCCAGCAGTTTTACAGGTTCCAGTGGCTACACCTTC.

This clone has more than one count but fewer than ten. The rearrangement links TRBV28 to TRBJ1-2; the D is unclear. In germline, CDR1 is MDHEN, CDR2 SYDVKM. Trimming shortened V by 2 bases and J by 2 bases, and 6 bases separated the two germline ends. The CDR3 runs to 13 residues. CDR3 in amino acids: CASSLPQNYGYTF. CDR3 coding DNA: TGTGCCAGCAGTTTACCACAGAACTATGGCTACACCTTC.

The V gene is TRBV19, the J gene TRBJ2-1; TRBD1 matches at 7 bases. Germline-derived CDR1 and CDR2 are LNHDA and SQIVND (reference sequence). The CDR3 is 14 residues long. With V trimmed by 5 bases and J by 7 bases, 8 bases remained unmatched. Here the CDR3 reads CASSVPGQSNEQFF. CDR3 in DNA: TGTGCCAGTAGTGTCCCGGGACAGTCTAATGAGCAGTTCTTC.

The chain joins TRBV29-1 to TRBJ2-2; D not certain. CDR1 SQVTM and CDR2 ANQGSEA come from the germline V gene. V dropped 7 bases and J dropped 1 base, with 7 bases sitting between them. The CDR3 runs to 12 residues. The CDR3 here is CSATQNTGELFF. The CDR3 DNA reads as TGCAGCGCGACTCAGAACACCGGGGAGCTGTTTTTT.

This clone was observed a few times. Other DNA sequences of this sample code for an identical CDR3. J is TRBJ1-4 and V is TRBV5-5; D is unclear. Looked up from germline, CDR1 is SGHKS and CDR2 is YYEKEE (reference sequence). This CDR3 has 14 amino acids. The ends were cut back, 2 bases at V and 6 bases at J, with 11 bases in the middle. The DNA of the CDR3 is TGTGCCAGCAGCTTTCAAGGTGGAGATGAAAAACTGTTTTTT. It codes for CASSFQGGDEKLFF.

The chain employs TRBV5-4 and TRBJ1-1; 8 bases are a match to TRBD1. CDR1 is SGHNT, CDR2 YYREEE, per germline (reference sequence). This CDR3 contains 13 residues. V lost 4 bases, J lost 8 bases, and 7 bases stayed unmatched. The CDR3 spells CASSTQGVGEAFF. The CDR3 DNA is TGTGCCAGCAGCACACAGGGGGTTGGGGAAGCTTTCTTT.

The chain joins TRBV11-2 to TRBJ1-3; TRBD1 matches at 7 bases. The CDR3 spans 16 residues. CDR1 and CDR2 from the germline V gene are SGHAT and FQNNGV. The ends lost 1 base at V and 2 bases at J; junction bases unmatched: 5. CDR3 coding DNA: TGTGCCAGCAGCTTAGGAGACAGGGTTGCTGGAAACACCATATATTTT. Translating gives CASSLGDRVAGNTIYF. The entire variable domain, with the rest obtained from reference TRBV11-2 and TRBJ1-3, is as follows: EAGVAQSPRYKIIEKRQSVAFWCNPISGHATLYWYQQILGQGPKLLIQFQNNGVVDDSQLPKDRFSAERLKGVDSTLKIQPAKLEDSAVYLCASSLGDRVAGNTIYFGEGSWLTVV.

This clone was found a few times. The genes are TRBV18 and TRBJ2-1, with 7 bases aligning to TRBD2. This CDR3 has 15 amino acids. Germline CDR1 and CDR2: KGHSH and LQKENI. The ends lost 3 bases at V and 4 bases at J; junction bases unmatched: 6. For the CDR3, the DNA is TGTGCCAGCTCACCGGCTCCGGGGGGATACAATGAGCAGTTCTTC. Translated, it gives CASSPAPGGYNEQFF. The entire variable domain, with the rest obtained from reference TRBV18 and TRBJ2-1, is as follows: NAGVMQNPRHLVRRRGQEARLRCSPMKGHSHVYWYRQLPEEGLKFMVYLQKENIIDESGMPKERFSAEFPKEGPSILRIQQVVRGDSAAYFCASSPAPGGYNEQFFGPGTRLTVL.

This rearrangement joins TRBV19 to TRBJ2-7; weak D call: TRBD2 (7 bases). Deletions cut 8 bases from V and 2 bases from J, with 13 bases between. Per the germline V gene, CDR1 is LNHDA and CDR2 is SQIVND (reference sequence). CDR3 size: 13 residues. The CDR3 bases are TGTGCCAGTGCGGGGGACACCGCCTACGAGCAGTACTTC. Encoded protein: CASAGDTAYEQYF. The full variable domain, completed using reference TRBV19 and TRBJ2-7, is DGGITQSPKYLFRKEGQNVTLSCEQNLNHDAMYWYRQDPGQGLRLIYYSQIVNDFQKGDIAEGYSVSREKKESFPLTVTSAQKNPTAFYLCASAGDTAYEQYFGPGTRLTVT.

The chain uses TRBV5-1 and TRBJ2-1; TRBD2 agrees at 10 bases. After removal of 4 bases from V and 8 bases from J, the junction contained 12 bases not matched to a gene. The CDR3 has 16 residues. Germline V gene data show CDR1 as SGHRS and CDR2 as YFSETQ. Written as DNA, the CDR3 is TGCGCCAGCAGCGGGGGACTAAGCGGGAGGGTCGATGAGCAGTTCTTC. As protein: CASSGGLSGRVDEQFF.

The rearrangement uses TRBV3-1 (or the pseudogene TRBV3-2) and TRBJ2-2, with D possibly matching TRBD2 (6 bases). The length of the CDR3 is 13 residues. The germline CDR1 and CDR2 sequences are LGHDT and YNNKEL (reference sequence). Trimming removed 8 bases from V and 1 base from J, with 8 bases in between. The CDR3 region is CASGTLNTGELFF. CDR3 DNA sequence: TGTGCCAGCGGGACTTTGAACACCGGGGAGCTGTTTTTT.

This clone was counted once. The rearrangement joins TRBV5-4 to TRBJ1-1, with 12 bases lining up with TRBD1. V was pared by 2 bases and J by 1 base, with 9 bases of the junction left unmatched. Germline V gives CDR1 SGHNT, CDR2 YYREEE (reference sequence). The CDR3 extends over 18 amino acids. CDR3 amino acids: CASSLRDRGPLSNTEAFF. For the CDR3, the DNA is TGTGCCAGCAGCTTACGGGACAGGGGGCCTCTTTCGAACACTGAAGCTTTCTTT.

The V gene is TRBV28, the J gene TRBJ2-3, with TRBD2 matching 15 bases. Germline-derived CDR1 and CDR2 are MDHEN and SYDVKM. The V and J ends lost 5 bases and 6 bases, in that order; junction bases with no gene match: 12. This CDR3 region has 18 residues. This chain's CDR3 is CASSTRTSGRGVVDTQYF. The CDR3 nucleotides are TGTGCCAGCAGTACCAGGACTAGCGGGAGGGGCGTGGTGGATACGCAGTATTTT.

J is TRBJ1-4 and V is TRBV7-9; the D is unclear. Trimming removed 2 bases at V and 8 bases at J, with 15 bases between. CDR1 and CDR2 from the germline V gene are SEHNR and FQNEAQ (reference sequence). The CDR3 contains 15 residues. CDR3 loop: CASSLSEVGGEKLFF. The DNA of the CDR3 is TGTGCCAGCAGCTTAAGTGAGGTTGGCGGCGAAAAACTGTTTTTT.

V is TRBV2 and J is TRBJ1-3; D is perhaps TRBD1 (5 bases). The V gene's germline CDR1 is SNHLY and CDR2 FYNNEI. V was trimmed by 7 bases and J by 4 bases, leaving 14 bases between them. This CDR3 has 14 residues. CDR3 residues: CASIVTVSGNTIYF. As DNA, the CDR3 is TGTGCCAGCATCGTGACAGTCTCAGGAAACACCATATATTTT. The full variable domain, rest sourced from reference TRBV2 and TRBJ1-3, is EPEVTQTPSHQVTQMGQEVILRCVPISNHLYFYWYRQILGQKVEFLVSFYNNEISEKSEIFDDQFSVERPDGSNFTLKIRSTKLEDSAMYFCASIVTVSGNTIYFGEGSWLTVV.

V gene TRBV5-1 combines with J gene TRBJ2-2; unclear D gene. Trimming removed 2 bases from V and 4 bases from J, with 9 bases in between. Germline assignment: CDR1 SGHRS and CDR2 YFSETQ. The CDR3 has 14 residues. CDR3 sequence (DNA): TGCGCCAGCAGCTTTGGCGGCGGCACCGGGGAGCTGTTTTTT. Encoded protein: CASSFGGGTGELFF. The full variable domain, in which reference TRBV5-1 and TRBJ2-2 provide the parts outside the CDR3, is KAGVTQTPRYLIKTRGQQVTLSCSPISGHRSVSWYQQTPGQGLQFLFEYFSETQRNKGNFPGRFSGRQFSNSRSEMNVSTLELGDSALYLCASSFGGGTGELFFGEGSRLTVL.

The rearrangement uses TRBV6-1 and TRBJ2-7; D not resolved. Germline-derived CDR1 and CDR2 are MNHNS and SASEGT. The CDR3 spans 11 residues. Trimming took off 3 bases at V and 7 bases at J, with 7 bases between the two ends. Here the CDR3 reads CASSEIREQYF. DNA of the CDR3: TGTGCCAGCAGTGAGATTCGGGAGCAGTACTTC.

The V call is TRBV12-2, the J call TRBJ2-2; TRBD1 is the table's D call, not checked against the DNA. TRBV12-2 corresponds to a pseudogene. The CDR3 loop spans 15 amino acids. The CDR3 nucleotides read TGTGCAAGTCGCTTAAACATCGTCCCCACCGGGGAGCTGTTTTTT. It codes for CASRLNIVPTGELFF.

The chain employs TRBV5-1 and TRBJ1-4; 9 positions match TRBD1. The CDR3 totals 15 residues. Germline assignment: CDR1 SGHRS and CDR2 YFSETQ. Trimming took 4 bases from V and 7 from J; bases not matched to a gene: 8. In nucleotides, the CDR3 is TGCGCCAGCAGCCTGGGAACGACAGGGGGTGAAAAACTGTTTTTT. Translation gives CASSLGTTGGEKLFF.